This is a list of T cell receptor beta chains from one sample in a study of circulating and synovial CD4+ cells in juvenile arthritis. Only in-frame clones appear in the TCRdb table, and some are missing; sequencing was by immunoSEQ multiplex PCR. The sample has over 13,000 clones, 80% to 85% seen once; the top ten hold 3.6%. Input material: CD4+ T cells from synovial fluid. Receptor source: a human patient with juvenile idiopathic arthritis. Some clones in this sample may be carry-over from other donors' samples. Both conserved end residues are part of each CDR3. D genes are given only for firm matches. Size tells how often a clone was seen (once, few, many) or the class of an expanded clone, and some rows leave it out.

cdr3_nt: TGTGCCAGCAGTACATCGACAGGTCTAAACTATGGCTACACCTTC
cdr3_aa: CASSTSTGLNYGYTF
v_call: TRBV6-1
j_call: TRBJ1-2
clone_size: NA
d_call: NA

cdr3_nt: TGTGCCAGCAGCGTCGAAGCAAATCTCTACAATGAAAAACTGTTTTTT
cdr3_aa: CASSVEANLYNEKLFF
v_call: TRBV9
j_call: TRBJ1-4
clone_size: once
d_call: NA

cdr3_nt: TGTGCCAGTGGAGGGACAGGGCATTTCTATGGCTACACCTTC
cdr3_aa: CASGGTGHFYGYTF
v_call: TRBV19
j_call: TRBJ1-2
clone_size: NA
d_call: TRBD1

cdr3_nt: TGTGCCAGCAGCTCCTCAGGGCACAACGAGCAGTACTTC
cdr3_aa: CASSSSGHNEQYF
v_call: TRBV7-4
j_call: TRBJ2-7
clone_size: NA
d_call: NA

cdr3_nt: TGTGCCAGCAGGGTAAAGCCATATAGCAATCAGCCCCAGCATTTT
cdr3_aa: CASRVKPYSNQPQHF
v_call: TRBV27
j_call: TRBJ1-5
clone_size: NA
d_call: NA

cdr3_nt: TGCGCCAGCAGCTTGGGAGTAGCGGGGGACCTGAATGAGCAGTTCTTC
cdr3_aa: CASSLGVAGDLNEQFF
v_call: TRBV5-1
j_call: TRBJ2-1
clone_size: NA
d_call: TRBD2

cdr3_nt: TGTGCCAGCAGCTTAAGACAGGGCGATGGCTACACCTTC
cdr3_aa: CASSLRQGDGYTF
v_call: TRBV5-4
j_call: TRBJ1-2
clone_size: NA
d_call: TRBD1

cdr3_nt: TGTGCCACCACGACTGGGGAGGCCTACACCTTC
cdr3_aa: CATTTGEAYTF
v_call: TRBV19
j_call: TRBJ1-2
clone_size: NA
d_call: NA

cdr3_nt: TGTGCCAGCAGTTTACAGGCTTCTGGAAACACCATATATTTT
cdr3_aa: CASSLQASGNTIYF
v_call: TRBV6-1
j_call: TRBJ1-3
clone_size: NA
d_call: NA

cdr3_nt: TGCGCCAGCAGCTTGTCGGGGGGCACTGAAGCTTTCTTT
cdr3_aa: CASSLSGGTEAFF
v_call: TRBV5-1
j_call: TRBJ1-1
clone_size: NA
d_call: NA

cdr3_nt: TGTGCCAGCAGCCAAGCTTCGGACAGGGGAGATTCACCCCTCCACTTT
cdr3_aa: CASSQASDRGDSPLHF
v_call: TRBV4-2
j_call: TRBJ1-6
clone_size: NA
d_call: TRBD1

cdr3_nt: TGTGCCAGCAGTAAGCCAGGGGGAGGCTATGGCTACACCTTC
cdr3_aa: CASSKPGGGYGYTF
v_call: TRBV9
j_call: TRBJ1-2
clone_size: NA
d_call: TRBD1

cdr3_nt: TGTGCCAGTAGTACAAGACAGGCCCACAATCAGCCCCAGCATTTT
cdr3_aa: CASSTRQAHNQPQHF
v_call: TRBV19
j_call: TRBJ1-5
clone_size: NA
d_call: NA

cdr3_nt: TGCGCCAGCAGCCAAAGTTCCGGGACAGGGACTAACTATGGCTACACCTTC
cdr3_aa: CASSQSSGTGTNYGYTF
v_call: TRBV4-3
j_call: TRBJ1-2
clone_size: NA
d_call: TRBD1

cdr3_nt: TGTGCCAGTTCTTCACCTAGGGGGACAGGGTCGCCCGAGCAGTACTTC
cdr3_aa: CASSSPRGTGSPEQYF
v_call: TRBV5-5
j_call: TRBJ2-7
clone_size: NA
d_call: TRBD1

cdr3_nt: TGCGCCAGCAGTGATTCAAGGGGGTCCGGAAACACCATATATTTT
cdr3_aa: CASSDSRGSGNTIYF
v_call: TRBV10-1
j_call: TRBJ1-3
clone_size: NA
d_call: NA

cdr3_nt: TGTGCCAGCGAGAGGGAACAGTCTCTCTTCTATGGCTACACCTTC
cdr3_aa: CASEREQSLFYGYTF
v_call: TRBV2
j_call: TRBJ1-2
clone_size: NA
d_call: NA

cdr3_nt: TGTGCCTGGGCGACAGGGGTTGGGGGTGAAGCTTTCTTT
cdr3_aa: CAWATGVGGEAFF
v_call: TRBV30
j_call: TRBJ1-1
clone_size: NA
d_call: TRBD1

cdr3_nt: TGTGCCAGCAGTGAATTGGGGACAGGGGGCTCGGGGGAGCTGTTTTTT
cdr3_aa: CASSELGTGGSGELFF
v_call: TRBV25-1
j_call: TRBJ2-2
clone_size: NA
d_call: TRBD1

cdr3_nt: TGCGCCAGCGGTGACTTGAATCAGCCCCAGCATTTT
cdr3_aa: CASGDLNQPQHF
v_call: TRBV10-2
j_call: TRBJ1-5
clone_size: NA
d_call: NA

cdr3_nt: TGTGCCAGCAGCGAGACAGGGGGTAACACTGAAGCTTTCTTT
cdr3_aa: CASSETGGNTEAFF
v_call: TRBV9
j_call: TRBJ1-1
clone_size: NA
d_call: TRBD1

cdr3_nt: TGTGCCAGCAGTGAGCTAGACAGGGGGAAGTTCTTC
cdr3_aa: CASSELDRGKFF
v_call: TRBV6-1
j_call: TRBJ2-1
clone_size: NA
d_call: TRBD1

cdr3_nt: TGTGCCAGCAGAAAGCAGGGGGCCGGCTATGGCTACACCTTC
cdr3_aa: CASRKQGAGYGYTF
v_call: TRBV6-5
j_call: TRBJ1-2
clone_size: NA
d_call: TRBD1

cdr3_nt: TGTGCCAGCAGCCCGACAGGTTCGGTTGATACGCAGTATTTT
cdr3_aa: CASSPTGSVDTQYF
v_call: TRBV6-4
j_call: TRBJ2-3
clone_size: NA
d_call: NA

cdr3_nt: TGCGCCAGCAGTCAAGGGCTAGCGGGGGGACGCTACGAGCAGTACTTC
cdr3_aa: CASSQGLAGGRYEQYF
v_call: TRBV23-1
j_call: TRBJ2-7
clone_size: NA
d_call: TRBD2

cdr3_nt: TGTGCCTGGAGTGTCGGGTCTGGAAACACCATATATTTT
cdr3_aa: CAWSVGSGNTIYF
v_call: TRBV30
j_call: TRBJ1-3
clone_size: NA
d_call: NA

cdr3_nt: TGTGCCAGCAGCCTCCTCCGGGATATATTGAACTATGGCTACACCTTC
cdr3_aa: CASSLLRDILNYGYTF
v_call: TRBV5-6
j_call: TRBJ1-2
clone_size: NA
d_call: NA

cdr3_nt: TGTGCCAGCAGCTTAACGGGTGACTCCTACGAGCAGTACTTC
cdr3_aa: CASSLTGDSYEQYF
v_call: TRBV7-8
j_call: TRBJ2-7
clone_size: NA
d_call: NA

cdr3_nt: TGTGCCAGCAGCTTAGGACAGCCCTACGAGCAGTACTTC
cdr3_aa: CASSLGQPYEQYF
v_call: TRBV11-2
j_call: TRBJ2-7
clone_size: NA
d_call: NA

cdr3_nt: TGTGCCAGCAGTTCGCCTATGGGACTGCCTCTCGGGGAGCTGTTTTTT
cdr3_aa: CASSSPMGLPLGELFF
v_call: TRBV6-5
j_call: TRBJ2-2
clone_size: once
d_call: NA

cdr3_nt: TGTGCCAGCAGTTTTAGACAGGGGGTAATCAATGGCTACACCTTC
cdr3_aa: CASSFRQGVINGYTF
v_call: TRBV6-5
j_call: TRBJ1-2
clone_size: once
d_call: TRBD1

cdr3_nt: TGCGCCAGCAGCCAAGGCGGGCGGGGGAAAAGGGGCACCGGGGAGCTGTTTTTT
cdr3_aa: CASSQGGRGKRGTGELFF
v_call: TRBV4-3
j_call: TRBJ2-2
clone_size: NA
d_call: TRBD2

cdr3_nt: TGTGCCAGTAGTACAGCGGTGGAGACCGGGGAGCTGTTTTTT
cdr3_aa: CASSTAVETGELFF
v_call: TRBV19
j_call: TRBJ2-2
clone_size: NA
d_call: NA

cdr3_nt: TGTGCCAGCAGCATTTCGACAGGGTTGGACTATGGCTACACCTTC
cdr3_aa: CASSISTGLDYGYTF
v_call: TRBV6-1
j_call: TRBJ1-2
clone_size: NA
d_call: TRBD1

cdr3_nt: TGCGCCAGCAGCTTGGCCGGAGGATACACTGAAGCTTTCTTT
cdr3_aa: CASSLAGGYTEAFF
v_call: TRBV5-1
j_call: TRBJ1-1
clone_size: NA
d_call: NA

cdr3_nt: TGCGCCAGCAGCCAAGAGGTGCGGGGGAGCACAGATACGCAGTATTTT
cdr3_aa: CASSQEVRGSTDTQYF
v_call: TRBV4-3
j_call: TRBJ2-3
clone_size: NA
d_call: TRBD2

cdr3_nt: TGTGCCAGCAGCCCAATAGGTGCGGCAGGGATCGAGCAGTACTTC
cdr3_aa: CASSPIGAAGIEQYF
v_call: TRBV7-2
j_call: TRBJ2-7
clone_size: NA
d_call: NA

cdr3_nt: TGTGCCAGCAGTCCAACCGGGACAGATTACAATGAGCAGTTCTTC
cdr3_aa: CASSPTGTDYNEQFF
v_call: TRBV7-3
j_call: TRBJ2-1
clone_size: NA
d_call: TRBD1

cdr3_nt: TGCAGTAAGGACAGGGGAAATGGCTACACCTTC
cdr3_aa: CSKDRGNGYTF
v_call: TRBV20-1
j_call: TRBJ1-2
clone_size: NA
d_call: TRBD1

cdr3_nt: TGTGCCTGGAGCCAGGGCGCGGGATACACCGGGGAGCTGTTTTTT
cdr3_aa: CAWSQGAGYTGELFF
v_call: TRBV30
j_call: TRBJ2-2
clone_size: NA
d_call: NA

cdr3_nt: TGTGCCAGCAGCTTGACACTGAACACTGAAGCTTTCTTT
cdr3_aa: CASSLTLNTEAFF
v_call: TRBV13
j_call: TRBJ1-1
clone_size: once
d_call: NA

cdr3_nt: TGTGCCAGCAGTGTTGATAGCGTAAGCACAGATACGCAGTATTTT
cdr3_aa: CASSVDSVSTDTQYF
v_call: TRBV25-1
j_call: TRBJ2-3
clone_size: NA
d_call: NA